The table lists the clone carrying this T cell receptor (beta chain) with a few counts. Its antigen is still unknown. TCR beta CDR3 sequences were amplified from RNA transcripts. First-round RT-PCR targeting the TCR CDR3 was performed with the HTBI primer set. TCRdb ran MiXCR on the multiplex PCR reads and lists one entry per CDR3 protein. The sample holds about 300,000 distinct CDR3 sequences, roughly 15% seen once. This specimen comes from a study of T cells in Graves' hyperthyroidism and ophthalmopathy. The study, taken as a whole, reports: Ophthalmopathy was distinguished from stable hyperthyroidism by 13 V-J signatures.

If no ophthalmopathy progression occurred within 18 months, Graves' hyperthyroidism was stable. The CDR3 extends over 16 amino acids. CDR1 is SEHNR, CDR2 FQNEAQ, per germline (reference sequence). V lost 2 bases and J lost 2; bases outside the gene matches: 9. This sequence joins TRBV7-9 and TRBJ2-7; the match to TRBD2 covers 7 bases. The sequence was obtained from a man aged 30-40 years with Graves' hyperthyroidism. The specimen sequenced was blood. The CDR3 reads CASSLRATSLPYEQYF. The CDR3 bases are TGTGCCAGCAGCTTAAGGGCGACTAGCCTTCCCTACGAGCAGTACTTC.